This T cell receptor beta chain comes out of a study of T cells in Graves' hyperthyroidism and ophthalmopathy. Study overall: At initial diagnosis, before any treatment had begun, peripheral blood was obtained.

The CDR3 contains 15 residues. Germline V gives CDR1 ENHRY, CDR2 SYGVKD. Turning to this clonotype: At one boundary the junction diverges from the germline segment, which might be a read error.

Ophthalmopathy patients had Clinical Activity Score at least 3, NOSPECS grade at least 4, duration under 3 months. From 9 to 10 ml of fresh peripheral blood, PBMCs were isolated. TCR beta CDR3 sequences were amplified from RNA transcripts. The TCR CDR3 first-round RT-PCR relied on the HTBI primer set. One entry per CDR3 protein, called by TCRdb with MiXCR from the multiplex PCR reads. This table has some 340,000 distinct CDR3 sequences, around 15% appearing once. This receptor was taken from a woman in her forties with Graves' ophthalmopathy. Sequencing was performed on blood. This chain uses TRBV10-3 with TRBJ2-1; D is perhaps TRBD2 (7 bases). CDR3 protein: CASSPMGGGPNEQSF. The CDR3 nucleotides are TGTGCCAGCTCGCCTATGGGCGGGGGCCCCAATGAGCAGTCCTTC.